The T cell receptor beta chain under discussion was sequenced for a study of blood T cell repertoires in COVID-19. Study-level information: Spain, Italy and the United States supplied samples that represented acute and convalescent COVID-19. T cells, B-cell-depleted T cells, or PBMCs provided the cDNA or gDNA that served as material.

One Seattle source followed patients from active infection through their disease course. Per the authors' pipeline: Estimates of nucleated cell counts were drawn from the amplification of reference gene primers. Profiled with immunoSEQ multiplex PCR; TCRdb holds only in-frame clones, not every one. V, J and clone size are those of that table, while D and trimming were read from the DNA. Here the sample spans about 170,000 clones, approximately 85% being singletons. This CDR3 has 13 amino acids. V lost 6 bases and J lost 5; bases outside the gene matches: 4. Germline V lookup: CDR1 MNHNY, CDR2 SVGAGI (reference sequence).

This chain uses TRBV6-6 with TRBJ2-3; 8 bases match TRBD1. Sequencing was done on a sample of peripheral blood. The origin of this receptor is a woman older than 75 with COVID-19, enrolled during active disease. The CDR3 spells CASRRDRGDTQYF. DNA for the CDR3: TGTGCCAGCAGGCGAGACAGGGGAGATACGCAGTATTTT.